Below, 23 T cell receptor beta chains from the same sample are listed, as sequenced in a study of molecular identifiers for immune sequencing clone quantification. TCRdb fed the PCR reads into MiXCR, producing one record per CDR3 protein. Found here are roughly 630,000 distinct CDR3 sequences, about 25% of them singletons; the top ten hold 0.75% to 0.8%. Sample: naive CD8+ T cells from blood, with Jurkat cell RNA spiked in. Subset noted: FACS-sorted CD8+CD4-CCR7+CD45RA+ naive T cells. The source is a human donor in good health. Some libraries in this study had Jurkat cell RNA spiked in.

There are a few counts of this clonotype. The V gene is TRBV20-1, the J gene TRBJ2-1; TRBD2 matches at 12 bases. The CDR3 has 16 residues. Germline V gene sequence: CDR1 DFQATT, CDR2 SNEGSKA (reference sequence). Losses at the gene ends were 0 bases for V and 4 bases for J; bases not matched to a gene: 4. This chain's CDR3 is CSARDIGLAGYNEQFF. In DNA, the CDR3 is TGCAGTGCTAGAGATATTGGACTAGCGGGGTACAATGAGCAGTTCTTC.

For this clonotype: Possible read error: a much larger clone is one base away. V is TRBV5-4 and J is TRBJ2-4; 11 nucleotides line up with TRBD2. The CDR3 covers 16 residues. Germline CDR1 and CDR2: SGHNT and YYREEE (reference sequence). Written as DNA, the CDR3 is TGTGCCAGCAGCTTGGGACTAGCGGGGCCAAAGAGGATTCAGTCCTTC. It codes for CASSLGLAGPKRIQSF.

This clonotype occurred many times. This rearrangement joins TRBV12-3 or TRBV12-4 to TRBJ2-7; no firm D call. This CDR3 has 14 amino acids. The V end was cut by 6 bases, the J end by 6 bases, with 18 bases between. The DNA of the CDR3 is TGTGCCAGCAGCTACCTAGGTGGGCTATCCGAGCAGTACTTC. Translated, it gives CASSYLGGLSEQYF.

This clonotype showed up just a few times. The chain is built from TRBV4-3 and TRBJ2-3; 10 nucleotides align to TRBD2. Unmatched junction bases numbered 10, after V lost 4 bases and J lost 3 bases. From germline, CDR1 is LGHNA and CDR2 YSLEER. The CDR3 runs to 17 residues. The CDR3: CASSPDLAGVWTDTQYF. The CDR3 DNA is TGCGCCAGCAGCCCTGACCTAGCGGGAGTGTGGACAGATACGCAGTATTTT.

In this sample, this clonotype turned up a few times. J is TRBJ1-6 and V is TRBV25-1, with D hard to call. The germline V and J ends were trimmed by 3 bases and 9 bases, with 9 bases remaining between them. This CDR3 is built from 13 residues. Looked up from germline, CDR1 is MGHDK and CDR2 is SYGVNS. Here the CDR3 reads CASSDRLGSPLHF. CDR3 DNA: TGTGCCAGCAGTGACAGATTAGGTTCACCCCTCCACTTT.

Regarding this clonotype: A read error is possible here, since a much larger clone lies one base away. The chain combines TRBV9 with TRBJ2-7; no firm D call. The ends were cut back, 0 bases at V and 6 bases at J, with 10 bases in the middle. This CDR3 contains 13 residues. Germline lookup yields CDR1 SGDLS and CDR2 YYNGEE. The CDR3 nucleotides read TGTGCCAGCAGCGTAGGTCGGGTCATCGAGCAGTACTTC. It encodes CASSVGRVIEQYF. The full variable domain, completed using reference TRBV9 and TRBJ2-7, is DSGVTQTPKHLITATGQRVTLRCSPRSGDLSVYWYQQSLDQGLQFLIQYYNGEERAKGNILERFSAQQFPDLHSELNLSSLELGDSALYFCASSVGRVIEQYFGPGTRLTVT.

This rearrangement joins TRBV29-1 to TRBJ2-1; 15 nucleotides line up with TRBD2. This CDR3 has 18 residues. CDR1 and CDR2 (germline): SQVTM, ANQGSEA. V trimming: 5 bases; J trimming: 1 base; junction bases outside the gene matches: 9. DNA of the CDR3: TGCAGCGTTAGGCCGGGACTAGCGGGAGGCGGATCCTACAATGAGCAGTTCTTC. This sequence encodes CSVRPGLAGGGSYNEQFF.

This clonotype has more than one count but fewer than ten. The chain couples TRBV24-1 to TRBJ2-1; possibly TRBD1 or TRBD2 for D (5 bases each). The germline V gene encodes CDR1 KGHDR and CDR2 SFDVKD. The CDR3 contains 14 residues. V lost 2 bases and J 10 bases, leaving 14 bases between the germline ends. CDR3 sequence: CATSDWGPEGEQFF. CDR3 in DNA: TGTGCCACCAGTGATTGGGGACCCGAAGGGGAGCAGTTCTTC.

Of note for this clonotype: The junction and the germline gene differ at one end; a read error may be behind it. The gene calls are TRBV27 and TRBJ2-7; 8 bases align to TRBD1. This CDR3 comprises 16 residues. Germline CDR1 is MNHEY and CDR2 is SMNVEV (reference sequence). CDR3 nucleotide sequence: TGTGCCAGCGGTTTGACAGGGGCTGATTGGGCCTACGAGCAGTACTTC. Encoded protein: CASGLTGADWAYEQYF.

There are many counts of this clonotype. The V gene is TRBV20-1, the J gene TRBJ2-7; D gene unclear. Trimming cost V 6 bases and J 2 bases, with 11 bases left between them. The CDR3 runs 12 residues. Germline lookup yields CDR1 DFQATT and CDR2 SNEGSKA (reference sequence). The CDR3, as DNA: TGCAGTGCGACTGTGGGGACCTACGAGCAGTACTTC. Residues: CSATVGTYEQYF.

At least ten counts were recorded for this clonotype. The junction and the germline gene differ at one end; a read error may be behind it. V usage is TRBV19 and J usage is TRBJ2-7, with 8 bases identical to TRBD2. The CDR3 runs to 15 residues. Germline V gene sequence: CDR1 LNHDA, CDR2 SQIVND (reference sequence). The CDR3 DNA is TGCGCCAGCAGCCTGACCAGCGGGAGTTCCTACGAGCAGTACTTC. Protein: CASSLTSGSSYEQYF. Combining the CDR3 with reference TRBV19 and TRBJ2-7 gives the whole variable domain DGGITQSPKYLFRKEGQNVTLSCEQNLNHDAMYWYRQDPGQGLRLIYYSQIVNDFQKGDIAEGYSVSREKKESFPLTVTSAQKNPTAFYLCASSLTSGSSYEQYFGPGTRLTVT.

This clonotype was seen at least ten times. The rearrangement uses TRBV6-6 and TRBJ1-2, with TRBD1 matching 8 bases. Trimming cost V 2 bases and J 2 bases; bases outside gene matches: 1. Germline-derived CDR1 and CDR2 are MNHNY and SVGAGI (reference sequence). The CDR3 is made up of 14 amino acids. This CDR3 is CASSYQGANYGYTF. The DNA for the CDR3 is TGTGCCAGCAGTTACCAGGGGGCGAACTATGGCTACACCTTC.

As to this clonotype: A much larger clonotype is one base distant, so this may be a read error. In this CDR3 the conserved last residue, phenylalanine or tryptophan, is missing, so a read error is likely. The gene calls are TRBV10-3 and TRBJ2-7, with D unresolved. Trimming took 0 bases from V and 2 from J, leaving 5 bases between them. This CDR3 contains 13 residues. From germline, CDR1 is ENHRY and CDR2 SYGVKD. CDR3 sequence (DNA): TGTGCCATCAGTGAGTCGAACCCCTACGAGCAGTACCTC. Translated, it gives CAISESNPYEQYL.

The rearrangement links TRBV13 to TRBJ2-2, with TRBD2 matching over 8 bases. Trimming at V came to 2 bases and at J to 0 bases, leaving 5 bases not matched to a gene. CDR3 length: 17 residues. Germline CDR1 is PRHDT and CDR2 is FYEKMQ (reference sequence). The CDR3 coding sequence is TGTGCCAGCAGCTTAACGAGCGGGGGCCCGAACACCGGGGAGCTGTTTTTT. Translation: CASSLTSGGPNTGELFF.

The J gene is TRBJ1-2, the V gene TRBV5-4; D remains unclear. The length of the CDR3 is 13 residues. V lost 0 bases and J lost 8, with 11 bases in between. CDR1 SGHNT and CDR2 YYREEE come from the germline V gene (reference sequence). The CDR3 here is CASSLGHLSGYTF. CDR3 nucleotide sequence: TGTGCCAGCAGCTTGGGCCACCTTTCCGGCTACACCTTC.

J is TRBJ1-1 and V is TRBV19; D unresolved. The CDR3 covers 12 residues. V lost 5 bases and J lost 0, with 4 bases in between. Germline values: CDR1 LNHDA, CDR2 SQIVND (reference sequence). The CDR3, as DNA: TGTGCCAGTAGTTGGTTGAACACTGAAGCTTTCTTT. Protein product: CASSWLNTEAFF.

The chain is built from TRBV27 and TRBJ2-6, with 8 bases matching TRBD1. After removal of 8 bases from V and 0 bases from J, the junction contained 12 bases not matched to a gene. Germline-derived CDR1 and CDR2 are MNHEY and SMNVEV (reference sequence). The CDR3 covers 18 residues. The CDR3 loop is CASGNVDRDSSGANVLTF. In DNA form, the CDR3 reads TGTGCCAGCGGCAACGTGGACAGGGATAGCTCTGGGGCCAACGTCCTGACTTTC.

On this clonotype itself: A junction end diverges from the germline sequence, so it may reflect a read error. The rearrangement links TRBV4-1 to TRBJ2-2; a possible D gene is TRBD1 (5 bases). This CDR3 has 15 residues. Germline assignment: CDR1 MGHRA and CDR2 YSYEKL. This CDR3 is CASSRDVQGPGELFF. The CDR3 nucleotides are TGCGCCAGCAGCCGAGATGTTCAGGGTCCCGGAGAGCTGTTTTTT.

A remark on this clonotype: Possible read error: a much larger clone is one base away. V is TRBV11-2 and J is TRBJ2-5, with 11 bases that match TRBD2. Per the germline V gene, CDR1 is SGHAT and CDR2 is FQNNGV. There are 17 residues in the CDR3. V was pared by 1 base and J by 3 bases, with 7 bases of the junction left unmatched. CDR3 nucleotides: TGTGCCAGCAGCTTAGGCGGGACTAGCGGTCTCGAAGAGACCCAGTACTTC. Protein: CASSLGGTSGLEETQYF.

This clonotype was picked up many times. Compared with germline, one end of the junction differs, possibly owing to a read error. Written as DNA, the CDR3 is TGTGCCAGCAGCCCTGACAGGGTCGAGCAGTACTTC. It encodes CASSPDRVEQYF. The rearrangement joins TRBV10-2 to TRBJ2-7, with TRBD1 matching over 7 bases. The CDR3 has 12 amino acids. Germline CDR1 WSHSY, CDR2 SAAADI.

About this clonotype itself: This may be a read error, as it is one base from a much larger clone. The CDR3 sequence: CASSYGLAWTGELFF. CDR3 DNA: TGTGCCAGCAGTTATGGACTAGCGTGGACCGGGGAGCTGTTTTTT. The V and J genes are TRBV6-5 and TRBJ2-2; 9 bases are shared with TRBD2. The CDR3 is 15 residues long. Germline CDR1 and CDR2: MNHEY and SVGAGI. V gave up 3 bases and J gave up 5 bases; unmatched junction bases: 4.

This clonotype was counted between two and nine times. V and J are TRBV30 and TRBJ2-3; 8 bases fit TRBD1. The CDR3 extends over 15 amino acids. Germline V gene lookup returns CDR1 GTSNPN and CDR2 SVGIG (reference sequence). V trimming: 0 bases; J trimming: 6 bases; junction bases outside the gene matches: 8. Here the CDR3 DNA reads TGTGCCTGGAGTGTGCAGGGCAGGACAGGGGATACGCAGTATTTT. Translation: CAWSVQGRTGDTQYF. The variable domain in full, with the rest retrieved from reference TRBV30 and TRBJ2-3, is SQTIHQWPATLVQPVGSPLSLECTVEGTSNPNLYWYRQAAGRGLQLLFYSVGIGQISSEVPQNLSASRPQDRQFILSSKKLLLSDSGFYLCAWSVQGRTGDTQYFGPGTRLTVL.

The V call is TRBV19, the J call TRBJ2-2; TRBD2 matches at 8 bases. The junction had 5 bases not matched to a gene; V was cut back by 8 bases and J by 6 bases. The CDR3 extends over 13 amino acids. Germline assignment: CDR1 LNHDA and CDR2 SQIVND (reference sequence). The CDR3 reads CASPGGGPGELFF. CDR3 bases: TGTGCCAGTCCGGGGGGGGGTCCCGGGGAGCTGTTTTTT. The full variable domain, in which reference TRBV19 and TRBJ2-2 provide the parts outside the CDR3, is DGGITQSPKYLFRKEGQNVTLSCEQNLNHDAMYWYRQDPGQGLRLIYYSQIVNDFQKGDIAEGYSVSREKKESFPLTVTSAQKNPTAFYLCASPGGGPGELFFGEGSRLTVL.